Below, 30 T cell receptor beta chains from the same sample are listed, as sequenced in a study of blood T cell repertoires in COVID-19. The data were produced by immunoSEQ multiplex PCR, yet TCRdb's version contains in-frame clones alone and is incomplete. The table lists hundreds of thousands of clones, about four fifths of them singletons. Sequencing was carried out using PBMCs or T cells enriched from blood (not recorded which). The source is a man between 35 and 55 years old who had been exposed to COVID-19.

This chain links TRBV7-8 with TRBJ2-5; 13 bases fit TRBD2. This CDR3 is built from 16 residues. Germline CDR1 SGHVS, CDR2 FQNEAQ. With V trimmed by 5 bases and J by 5 bases, 8 bases remained unmatched. CDR3 DNA sequence: TGTGCCAGCAGCCCCTCGGGACTAGCGGGGCTGGAGACCCAGTACTTC. It is translated as CASSPSGLAGLETQYF. The variable domain in full, with the rest retrieved from reference TRBV7-8 and TRBJ2-5, is GAGVSQSPRYKVAKRGQDVALRCDPISGHVSLFWYQQALGQGPEFLTYFQNEAQLDKSGLPSDRFFAERPEGSVSTLKIQRTQQEDSAVYLCASSPSGLAGLETQYFGPGTRLLVL.

This clone came up many times. The chain combines TRBV18 with TRBJ1-3; possible D gene TRBD1, 5 bases. Germline CDR1 and CDR2: KGHSH and LQKENI. This CDR3 is 15 amino acids long. Trimming took off 3 bases at V and 0 bases at J, with 9 bases between the two ends. CDR3 loop: CASSPTVSSGNTIYF. The CDR3 nucleotides read TGTGCCAGCTCACCGACAGTTAGCTCTGGAAACACCATATATTTT.

The gene calls are TRBV24-1 and TRBJ2-3; 13 bases match TRBD2. V shed 5 bases and J 1 base; nucleotides not matched to a gene: 11. This CDR3 region has 19 residues. Germline V CDR1 and CDR2: KGHDR, SFDVKD. CDR3 DNA: TGTGCCACCAGTGGTTTTACTAGCGGGAGGGCCTTAGGCACAGATACGCAGTATTTT. This gives the protein CATSGFTSGRALGTDTQYF.

The rearrangement joins TRBV11-1 to TRBJ1-6; 8 bases align to TRBD1. The length of the CDR3 is 16 residues. CDR1 and CDR2 (germline): SGHAT, FQDESV (reference sequence). Trimming cost V 4 bases and J 10 bases; bases outside gene matches: 12. CDR3 sequence: CASSSIRQGLVSPLHF. The CDR3 DNA sequence: TGTGCCAGCAGCTCTATTAGACAGGGGTTGGTATCACCCCTCCACTTT.

J is TRBJ1-1 and V is TRBV6-2 or TRBV6-3, with 9 bases identical to TRBD1. Germline-derived CDR1 and CDR2 are MNHEY and SVGEGT. The junction had 7 bases not matched to a gene; V was cut back by 2 bases and J by 0 bases. The CDR3 contains 17 residues. The CDR3 DNA reads as TGTGCCAGCAGTTACACGACAGGGGGAATAATGAACACTGAAGCTTTCTTT. As protein: CASSYTTGGIMNTEAFF.

Concerning this clone: The junction differs from germline at one of its ends, possibly a read error. The chain uses TRBV2 and TRBJ1-4; D not resolved. CDR1 and CDR2 (germline): SNHLY, FYNNEI. This CDR3 has 13 residues. For the CDR3, the DNA is TGTGCCAGCAGTGAAGATGGTGGTCAGTTCGGGGTTTTT. This gives the protein CASSEDGGQFGVF.

This clone came up a few times. The CDR3: CASSILRQGYNEQFF. In nucleotides, the CDR3 is TGTGCCAGTAGTATCCTGAGACAGGGATACAATGAGCAGTTCTTC. This sequence joins TRBV19 and TRBJ2-1; 7 bases are shared with TRBD1. V was pared by 3 bases and J by 4 bases, with 6 bases of the junction left unmatched. Germline V gene data show CDR1 as LNHDA and CDR2 as SQIVND (reference sequence). This CDR3 spans 15 amino acids.

The chain employs TRBV27 and TRBJ2-1; 12 bases are a match to TRBD2. The germline CDR1 and CDR2 sequences are MNHEY and SMNVEV (reference sequence). With 8 bases clipped from V and 10 bases from J, the junction kept 9 bases outside the gene matches. CDR3 length: 14 amino acids. The CDR3 DNA is TGTGCCAGCGCCCCCTCCACTAGCGGGGGGGAGCAGTTCTTC. Residues: CASAPSTSGGEQFF.

This chain's CDR3 is CASSLAAGTPYEQYF. DNA of the CDR3: TGTGCCAGCAGCTTAGCTGCCGGGACACCCTACGAGCAGTACTTC. The genes are TRBV7-8 and TRBJ2-7; perhaps TRBD1 as D (6 bases). Per germline, CDR1 SGHVS and CDR2 FQNEAQ. CDR3 length: 15 amino acids. Between the trimmed V and J ends, which lost 0 bases and 2 bases, there was a span of 11 bases.

The chain uses TRBV7-2 and TRBJ2-3; TRBD2 agrees at 8 bases. The V gene's germline CDR1 is SGHTA and CDR2 FQGNSA. V shed 2 bases, J shed 4 bases, and the junction held 8 bases outside the gene matches. This CDR3 spans 16 amino acids. The CDR3 region is CASSLRAGEVSDTQYF. The DNA for the CDR3 is TGTGCCAGCAGCTTAAGAGCGGGAGAGGTGTCAGATACGCAGTATTTT.

This chain joins TRBV5-6 and TRBJ1-6; D is perhaps TRBD1 (6 bases). The germline V gene has CDR1 SGHDT and CDR2 YYEEEE. The CDR3 extends over 17 amino acids. The V end lost 4 bases, the J end lost 8 bases, and 22 bases lay between the germline ends. CDR3 protein: CASSPLGGFRQDSPLHF. The CDR3 DNA reads TGTGCCAGCAGCCCACTAGGGGGATTCAGGCAGGATTCACCCCTCCACTTT.

Only one count was recorded for this clone. The V gene is TRBV27, the J gene TRBJ1-1, with D possibly matching TRBD1 (5 bases). This CDR3 is built from 14 residues. V dropped 8 bases and J dropped 4 bases, with 17 bases sitting between them. The germline V gene has CDR1 MNHEY and CDR2 SMNVEV (reference sequence). The CDR3 nucleotides are TGTGCCAGCCCTAGCGGGGGTCGTGGCACTGAAGCTTTCTTT. Its protein is CASPSGGRGTEAFF.

The chain uses TRBV12-1 and TRBJ1-2. TRBV12-1 is labeled a pseudogene. The CDR3 length is 13 residues. Here the CDR3 reads CASTLTPGYGYTF. The CDR3 region has the DNA TGTGCCAGCACCCTCACCCCGGGATACGGCTACACCTTC.

This chain links TRBV6-4 with TRBJ1-2; 8 bases align to TRBD1. The CDR3 covers 16 residues. With V trimmed by 6 bases and J by 6 bases, 15 bases remained unmatched. Per the germline V gene, CDR1 is MRHNA and CDR2 is SNTAGT. CDR3 nucleotides: TGTGCCAGCAGAGAAACCGGGGACAGGAGGGGTGATGGCTACACCTTC. Translated, it gives CASRETGDRRGDGYTF.

This clone was counted a few times. The genes are TRBV7-8 and TRBJ1-1; the match to TRBD1 covers 12 bases. CDR1 SGHVS and CDR2 FQNEAQ come from the germline V gene. The CDR3 runs 19 residues. V shed 5 bases and J 0 bases; nucleotides not matched to a gene: 13. This CDR3 reads CASSLLWGTGGAMNTEAFF. DNA for the CDR3: TGTGCCAGCAGCCTGTTATGGGGGACAGGGGGCGCCATGAACACTGAAGCTTTCTTT.

This chain connects TRBV12-5 to TRBJ2-1; D remains ambiguous. Germline V gives CDR1 LGHNT, CDR2 FRNRAP. The V gene lost 6 bases and the J gene lost 1 base, with 4 bases spanning the gap. This CDR3 is 12 amino acids long. The CDR3 coding sequence is TGTGCTAGTGGCCGGTCCTACAATGAGCAGTTCTTC. Protein sequence: CASGRSYNEQFF.

The chain employs TRBV5-1 and TRBJ2-6; a possible D gene is TRBD1 (5 bases). Germline CDR1 reads SGHRS; CDR2 reads YFSETQ. The CDR3 covers 16 residues. V was pared by 7 bases and J by 0 bases, with 14 bases between. The CDR3 region has the DNA TGCGCCAGCGCCAGGGCTCCGGGCTCTGGGGCCAACGTCCTGACTTTC. This gives the protein CASARAPGSGANVLTF.

A word on this clone: The junction does not match germline at one end; this may be a read error. This chain uses TRBV19 with TRBJ1-3; D might be TRBD1 (6 bases). Germline V gene data show CDR1 as LNHDA and CDR2 as SQIVND (reference sequence). The CDR3 extends over 19 amino acids. DNA for the CDR3: TGTGCCAGTAGTGTAGAATTCTACAGGGCTCCTTCCTCTGGAAACACCATATATTTT. Translation: CASSVEFYRAPSSGNTIYF.

The chain employs TRBV5-6 and TRBJ1-1; 8 bases match TRBD1. The trim removed 4 bases at V and 1 base at J, leaving 9 bases unmatched. Germline-derived CDR1 and CDR2 are SGHDT and YYEEEE. The CDR3 totals 16 residues. CDR3 residues: CASSRLPGTGNTEAFF. CDR3 coding DNA: TGTGCCAGCAGCCGGTTGCCCGGGACAGGGAACACTGAAGCTTTCTTT. The full variable domain, completed using reference TRBV5-6 and TRBJ1-1, is DAGVTQSPTHLIKTRGQQVTLRCSPKSGHDTVSWYQQALGQGPQFIFQYYEEEERQRGNFPDRFSGHQFPNYSSELNVNALLLGDSALYLCASSRLPGTGNTEAFFGQGTRLTVV.

The chain is built from TRBV5-4 and TRBJ2-7; 11 bases are a match to TRBD2. The CDR3 contains 15 residues. Trimming at V came to 2 bases and at J to 2 bases, leaving 3 bases not matched to a gene. Germline V gene data show CDR1 as SGHNT and CDR2 as YYREEE (reference sequence). CDR3: CASSLPSGRTYEQYF. The CDR3 coding sequence is TGTGCCAGCAGCTTACCTAGCGGGAGGACCTACGAGCAGTACTTC.

The genes are TRBV9 and TRBJ2-7; possibly TRBD1 for D (5 bases). Germline V gene data show CDR1 as SGDLS and CDR2 as YYNGEE. Trimming took 4 bases from V and 3 from J, leaving 14 bases between them. The CDR3 is made up of 14 amino acids. The CDR3 DNA reads TGTGCCAGCAGCCGCTCCGACAGCCACTACGAGCAGTACTTC. This codes for CASSRSDSHYEQYF.

Details on this clone: A read error may account for a junction end that differs from germline. This chain joins TRBV4-2 and TRBJ2-7; TRBD2 matches at 16 bases. Germline V gene data show CDR1 as LGHNA and CDR2 as YNFKEQ. The CDR3 consists of 17 residues. As DNA, the CDR3 is TGTGCCAGCAGCCAAGATGGGACTAGCGGGAGGGCCGGTTTAGCAGACTTC. It codes for CASSQDGTSGRAGLADF.

This rearrangement joins TRBV5-4 to TRBJ2-1; 11 positions agree with TRBD2. V shed 0 bases, J shed 10 bases, and the junction held 6 bases outside the gene matches. The CDR3 loop spans 15 amino acids. CDR1 and CDR2 from the germline V gene are SGHNT and YYREEE (reference sequence). CDR3 residues: CASSLGSSGRKEQFF. CDR3 nucleotides: TGTGCCAGCAGCTTGGGGTCTAGCGGGAGGAAAGAGCAGTTCTTC.

This clone appeared once. The chain carries TRBV2 and TRBJ2-4; D is unclear. Germline CDR1 is SNHLY and CDR2 is FYNNEI. The CDR3 extends over 15 amino acids. V was pared by 6 bases and J by 0 bases, with 12 bases between. In DNA form, the CDR3 reads TGTGCCAGCAGAATAGCAGACTTAGCCAAAAACATTCAGTACTTC. Its translation: CASRIADLAKNIQYF.

The chain combines TRBV12-3 or TRBV12-4 with TRBJ1-2; D is unclear. Between the trimmed V and J ends, which lost 3 bases and 5 bases, there was a span of 7 bases. CDR3 length: 12 residues. In DNA, the CDR3 is TGTGCCAGCAGTTTCTCGGGGTATGGCTACACCTTC. Protein product: CASSFSGYGYTF.

The V call is TRBV5-4, the J call TRBJ2-3; no definite D call. V was pared by 2 bases and J by 3 bases, with 13 bases between. Germline V gene data show CDR1 as SGHNT and CDR2 as YYREEE (reference sequence). This CDR3 has 15 amino acids. The CDR3 DNA sequence: TGTGCCAGCAGCTTAGAACCGAGAGGAACAGATACGCAGTATTTT. It encodes CASSLEPRGTDTQYF.

The CDR3, as DNA: TGTGCCAGCAGTTACCGACAGTTGGGTAATGAAAAACTGTTTTTT. Its protein is CASSYRQLGNEKLFF. The chain joins TRBV6-5 to TRBJ1-4, with D maybe TRBD1 (5 bases). Germline V CDR1 and CDR2: MNHEY, SVGAGI. V lost 2 bases, J lost 4 bases, and 11 bases lay in between. The CDR3 spans 15 residues.

The V gene is TRBV30, the J gene TRBJ1-5; D call uncertain. CDR1 and CDR2 (germline): GTSNPN, SVGIG (reference sequence). Trimming removed 1 base from V and 6 bases from J, with 10 bases in between. This CDR3 has 13 residues. The CDR3 DNA reads as TGTGCCTGGAGTGAGTCGCGATCTCAGCCCCAGCATTTT. This translates into CAWSESRSQPQHF.

V usage is TRBV7-9 and J usage is TRBJ1-4; weak D call: TRBD1 (5 bases). Germline V gene sequence: CDR1 SEHNR, CDR2 FQNEAQ (reference sequence). V lost 4 bases and J 0 bases, leaving 12 bases between the germline ends. The CDR3 loop spans 16 amino acids. Here the CDR3 reads CASSSVGLSTNEKLFF. As DNA, the CDR3 is TGTGCCAGCAGCTCAGTGGGACTCTCAACTAATGAAAAACTGTTTTTT.

This chain uses TRBV10-1 with TRBJ2-7; maybe TRBD1 (5 bases). This CDR3 is 15 amino acids long. Germline loops: CDR1 WNHNN, CDR2 SYGVQD (reference sequence). The V gene lost 8 bases and the J gene lost 4 bases, with 21 bases spanning the gap. The CDR3 DNA is TGCGCCAGCCCCGACAGCGCTCTGGCTGGGTACGAGCAGTACTTC. Translating gives CASPDSALAGYEQYF.